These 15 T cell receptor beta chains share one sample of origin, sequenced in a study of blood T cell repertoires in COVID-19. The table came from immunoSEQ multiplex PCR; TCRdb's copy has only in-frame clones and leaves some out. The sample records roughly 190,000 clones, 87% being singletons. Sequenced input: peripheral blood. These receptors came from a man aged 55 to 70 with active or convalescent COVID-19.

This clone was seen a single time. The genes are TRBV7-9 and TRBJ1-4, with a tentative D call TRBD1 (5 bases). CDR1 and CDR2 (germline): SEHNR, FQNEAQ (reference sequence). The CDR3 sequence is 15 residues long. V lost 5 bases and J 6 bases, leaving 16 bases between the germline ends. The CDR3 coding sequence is TGTGCCAGCAGCCCCAGTCGCAGGGCGGATGAAAAACTGTTTTTT. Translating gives CASSPSRRADEKLFF.

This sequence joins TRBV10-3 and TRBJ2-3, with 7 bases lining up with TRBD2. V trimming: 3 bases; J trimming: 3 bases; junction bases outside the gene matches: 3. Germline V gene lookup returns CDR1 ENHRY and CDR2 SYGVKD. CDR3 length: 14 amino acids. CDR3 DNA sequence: TGTGCCATCAGTGAAACGGGGGGAACAGATACGCAGTATTTT. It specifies CAISETGGTDTQYF.

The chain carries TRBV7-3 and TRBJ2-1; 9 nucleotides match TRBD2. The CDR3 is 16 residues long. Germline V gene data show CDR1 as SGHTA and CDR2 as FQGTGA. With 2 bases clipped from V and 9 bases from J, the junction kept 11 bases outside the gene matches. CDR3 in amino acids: CASSLGPGGGASEQFF. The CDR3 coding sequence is TGTGCCAGCAGCTTAGGACCCGGCGGGGGGGCCTCTGAGCAGTTCTTC.

The CDR3 region has the DNA TGCGCCAGCAGTCACCCACGGGGGATAGCGGGGATCGAGGAGACCCAGTACTTC. It translates to CASSHPRGIAGIEETQYF. The gene calls are TRBV10-2 and TRBJ2-5; 8 nucleotides align to TRBD2. With 5 bases clipped from V and 5 bases from J, the junction kept 19 bases outside the gene matches. Germline V lookup: CDR1 WSHSY, CDR2 SAAADI. The CDR3 extends over 18 amino acids.

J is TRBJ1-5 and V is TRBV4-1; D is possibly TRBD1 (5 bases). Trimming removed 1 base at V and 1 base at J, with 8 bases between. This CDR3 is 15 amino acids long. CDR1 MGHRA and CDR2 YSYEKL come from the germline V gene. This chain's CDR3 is CASSQGQTSNQPQHF. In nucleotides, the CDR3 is TGCGCCAGCAGCCAAGGACAGACCAGCAATCAGCCCCAGCATTTT.

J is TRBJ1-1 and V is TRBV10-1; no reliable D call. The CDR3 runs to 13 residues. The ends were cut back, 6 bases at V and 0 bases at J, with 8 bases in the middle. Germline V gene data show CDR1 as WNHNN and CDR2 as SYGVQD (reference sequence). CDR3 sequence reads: CASRRDLNTEAFF. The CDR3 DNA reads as TGCGCCAGCAGGAGGGATTTGAACACTGAAGCTTTCTTT.

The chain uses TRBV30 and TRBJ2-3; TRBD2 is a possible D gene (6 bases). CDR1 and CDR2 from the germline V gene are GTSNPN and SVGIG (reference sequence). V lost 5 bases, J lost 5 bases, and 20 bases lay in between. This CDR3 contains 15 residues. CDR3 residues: CAWLPELNGGDTQYF. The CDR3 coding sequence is TGTGCCTGGCTTCCCGAACTCAACGGGGGAGATACGCAGTATTTT.

CDR3 nucleotides: TGCAGCGTTCCAAAGTGGGACAGGGGCACAGATACGCAGTATTTT. Translated, it gives CSVPKWDRGTDTQYF. The rearrangement joins TRBV29-1 to TRBJ2-3, with 9 bases aligning to TRBD1. The J segment lost 1 base and the V segment lost 5 bases, leaving 7 bases of the junction unmatched. Germline V CDR1 and CDR2: SQVTM, ANQGSEA. CDR3 length: 15 residues.

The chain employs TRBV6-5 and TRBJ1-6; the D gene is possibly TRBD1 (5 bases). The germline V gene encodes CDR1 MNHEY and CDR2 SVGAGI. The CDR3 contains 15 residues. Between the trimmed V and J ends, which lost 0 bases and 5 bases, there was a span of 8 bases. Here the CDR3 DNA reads TGTGCCAGCAGTTACTCGTCCAGGGATAATTCACCCCTCCACTTT. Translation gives CASSYSSRDNSPLHF.

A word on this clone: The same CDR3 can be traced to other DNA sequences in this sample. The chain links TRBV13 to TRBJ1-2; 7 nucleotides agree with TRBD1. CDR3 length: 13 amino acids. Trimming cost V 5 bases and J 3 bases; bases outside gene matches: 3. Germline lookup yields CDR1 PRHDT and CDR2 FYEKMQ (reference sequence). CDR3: CASSRTGDYGYTF. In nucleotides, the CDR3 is TGTGCCAGCAGCCGAACAGGGGACTATGGCTACACCTTC.

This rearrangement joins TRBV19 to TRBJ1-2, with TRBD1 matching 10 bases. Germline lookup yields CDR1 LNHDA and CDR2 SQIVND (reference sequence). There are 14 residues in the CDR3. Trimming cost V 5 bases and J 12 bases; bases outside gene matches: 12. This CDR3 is CASSPKTGGLSNTF. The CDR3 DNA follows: TGTGCCAGTAGTCCCAAGACAGGGGGCCTATCGAACACCTTC.

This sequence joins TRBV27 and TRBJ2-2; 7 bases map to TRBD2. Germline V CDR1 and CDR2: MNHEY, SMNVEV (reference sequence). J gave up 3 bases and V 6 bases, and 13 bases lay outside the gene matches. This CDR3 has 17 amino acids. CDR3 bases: TGTGCCAGCAGCCGGGGACTACGGGCGGGAGACACCGGGGAGCTGTTTTTT. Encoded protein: CASSRGLRAGDTGELFF.

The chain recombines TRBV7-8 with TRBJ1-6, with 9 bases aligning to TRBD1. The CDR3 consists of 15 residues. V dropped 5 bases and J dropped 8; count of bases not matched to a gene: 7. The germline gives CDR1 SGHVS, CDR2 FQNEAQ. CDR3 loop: CASSPHRDRDSPLHF. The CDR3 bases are TGTGCCAGCAGCCCACACCGGGACAGGGATTCACCCCTCCACTTT. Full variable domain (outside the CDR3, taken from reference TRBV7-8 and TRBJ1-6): GAGVSQSPRYKVAKRGQDVALRCDPISGHVSLFWYQQALGQGPEFLTYFQNEAQLDKSGLPSDRFFAERPEGSVSTLKIQRTQQEDSAVYLCASSPHRDRDSPLHFGNGTRLTVT.

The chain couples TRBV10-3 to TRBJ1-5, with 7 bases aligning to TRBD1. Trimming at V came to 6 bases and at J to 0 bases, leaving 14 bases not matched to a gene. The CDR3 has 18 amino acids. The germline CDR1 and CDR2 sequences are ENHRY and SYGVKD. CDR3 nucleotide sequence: TGTGCCATCAGCAAACTGGACAGGATAATTTATAGCAATCAGCCCCAGCATTTT. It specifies CAISKLDRIIYSNQPQHF.

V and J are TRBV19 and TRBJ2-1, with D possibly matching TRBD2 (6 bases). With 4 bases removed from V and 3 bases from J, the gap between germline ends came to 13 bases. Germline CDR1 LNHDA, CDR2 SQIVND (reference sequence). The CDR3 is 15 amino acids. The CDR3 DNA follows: TGTGCCAGTAGTAGAGGGGACTCGGACTACAATGAGCAGTTCTTC. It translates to CASSRGDSDYNEQFF.